This note documents a single T cell receptor beta chain sequence. CDR1 and CDR2 from the germline V gene are SGHRS and YFSETQ. Trimming took off 4 bases at V and 5 bases at J, with 8 bases between the two ends. The CDR3 runs to 12 residues. The authors' processing: Reference gene primer amplification in the assay estimated nucleated cell counts. The table came from immunoSEQ multiplex PCR; TCRdb's copy has only in-frame clones and leaves some out. From that table come the V and J calls and clone size; the DNA was used to work out D and trimming. The repertoire holds some 130,000 clones, with more than 75% as singletons. The sample is drawn from a study of blood T cell repertoires in COVID-19. Study overall: Acute and convalescent COVID-19 specimens originated in the United States, Italy and Spain.

The TCR comes from a man aged 45-65 years with active COVID-19. V and J are TRBV5-1 and TRBJ2-3; D perhaps matches TRBD2 (6 bases). Sequenced sample: peripheral blood. The CDR3 DNA sequence: TGCGCCAGCAGCCCGGGAGAAGATACGCAGTATTTT. Translating gives CASSPGEDTQYF.